This entry concerns a single TCR beta chain. In the same sample, other DNA sequences code for this CDR3. The data were obtained in a study of blood T cell repertoires in COVID-19. About the research overall: PBMCs, B-cell-depleted T cells, or T cells provided the cDNA or gDNA that made up the material.

Living in 25 or so US areas, the participants were between roughly 18 and 90 years of age. Sequencing was performed with immunoSEQ multiplex PCR; in TCRdb, only in-frame clones are kept and a portion is missing. The data contain a few hundred thousand clones, about 86% of them singletons. The V end lost 6 bases, the J end lost 9 bases, and 9 bases lay between the germline ends. The CDR3 runs to 12 residues. The sequenced sample consisted of PBMCs or T cells enriched from blood (not recorded which). The chain is built from TRBV12-3 or TRBV12-4 and TRBJ1-6; no firm D call. This TCR was recovered from a woman in her thirties or forties with acute COVID-19. The CDR3 sequence: CASSLSSSPLHF. CDR3 nucleotides: TGTGCCAGCAGCCTTAGCTCTTCACCCCTCCACTTT.